This TCR beta chain derives from a study of shared clonotypes between healthy human individuals. HIV-negative, healthy adults without recent acute infections or vaccinations were the donors. With regard to this clone: The target antigen is unknown. Other DNA sequences within the sample encode an identical CDR3.

The study's findings and limits: Deeper or shallower sequencing was expected to change how clonotypes are shared among donors. In general, naive subsets displayed greater estimated richness than memory subsets did. A reduction in generation probabilities was seen for non-shared clonotypes relative to those shared by all four donors.

TCRdb's table, derived via immunoSEQ multiplex PCR, lists solely in-frame clones and lacks some. This sample has fewer than 2.5 million clones; roughly 93% occur once, and the top ten carry about 0.39%. The sequenced sample was naive CD4+ T cells from PBMCs. Documented subset: CD45RA+ positively selected. This clonotype was sampled from a man aged 18 to 29 in good health. Some clones in this sample may be carry-over from other donors' samples.

The CDR3 bases are TGTGCCAGCAGCTTAGTAGGGGCTAGCACAGATACGCAGTATTTT. This translates into CASSLVGASTDTQYF. The chain carries TRBV7-9 and TRBJ2-3; D perhaps matches TRBD1 (5 bases). This CDR3 is built from 15 residues. Per the germline V gene, CDR1 is SEHNR and CDR2 is FQNEAQ (reference sequence). V lost 1 base and J lost 0, with 8 bases in between.